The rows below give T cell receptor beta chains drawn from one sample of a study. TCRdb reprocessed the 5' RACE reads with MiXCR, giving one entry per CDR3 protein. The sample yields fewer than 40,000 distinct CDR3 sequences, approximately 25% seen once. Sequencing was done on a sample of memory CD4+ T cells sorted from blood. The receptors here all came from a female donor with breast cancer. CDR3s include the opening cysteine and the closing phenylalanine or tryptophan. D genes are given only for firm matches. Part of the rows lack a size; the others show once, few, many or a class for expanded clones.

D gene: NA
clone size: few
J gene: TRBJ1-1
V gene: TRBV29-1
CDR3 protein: CSGFGGGTEAFF
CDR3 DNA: TGCAGCGGTTTTGGAGGGGGGACTGAAGCTTTCTTT

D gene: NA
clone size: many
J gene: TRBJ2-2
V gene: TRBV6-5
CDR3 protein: CASSYRDEGGELFF
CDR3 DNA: TGTGCCAGCAGTTACCGGGACGAGGGCGGGGAGCTGTTTTTT

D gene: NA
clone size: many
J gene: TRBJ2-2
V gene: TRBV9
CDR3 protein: CASSVESRIGELFF
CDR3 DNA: TGTGCCAGCAGCGTAGAGTCCAGGATCGGGGAGCTGTTTTTT

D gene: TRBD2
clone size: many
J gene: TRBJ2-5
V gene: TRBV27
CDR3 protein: CATGTSRAGETQYF
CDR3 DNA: TGTGCCACGGGGACTAGCCGGGCAGGAGAGACCCAGTACTTC

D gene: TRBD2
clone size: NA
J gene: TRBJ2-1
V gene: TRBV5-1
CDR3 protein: CAGTSGGTSGYNEQFF
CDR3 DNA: TGCGCCGGCACGTCCGGCGGGACTAGCGGCTACAATGAGCAGTTCTTC

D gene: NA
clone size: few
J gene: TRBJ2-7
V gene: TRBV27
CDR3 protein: CASSPGNYEQYF
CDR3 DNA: TGTGCCAGCAGTCCGGGGAACTACGAGCAGTACTTC

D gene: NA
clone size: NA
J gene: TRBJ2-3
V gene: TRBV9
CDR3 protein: CASSRESTDTQYF
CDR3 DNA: TGTGCCAGCTCCCGGGAGTCCACAGATACGCAGTATTTT

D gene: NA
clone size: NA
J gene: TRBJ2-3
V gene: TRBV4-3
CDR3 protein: CASSHRLAEYTDTQYF
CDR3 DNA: TGCGCCAGCAGCCATCGTTTAGCGGAGTACACAGATACGCAGTATTTT

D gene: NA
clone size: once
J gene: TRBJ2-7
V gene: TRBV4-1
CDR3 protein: CASSQEPPRRAYEQYF
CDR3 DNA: TGCGCCAGCAGCCAAGAACCCCCGCGCCGAGCCTACGAGCAGTACTTC

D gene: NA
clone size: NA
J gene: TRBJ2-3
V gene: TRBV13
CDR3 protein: CASSKGGQRPDTQYF
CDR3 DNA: TGTGCCAGCAGCAAAGGGGGACAAAGACCAGATACGCAGTATTTT

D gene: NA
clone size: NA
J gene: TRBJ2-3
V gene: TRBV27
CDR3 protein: CASSETRIGVVDTQYF
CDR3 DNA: TGTGCCAGCAGTGAGACTCGAATTGGGGTGGTAGATACGCAGTATTTT

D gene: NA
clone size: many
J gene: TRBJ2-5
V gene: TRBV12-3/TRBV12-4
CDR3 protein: CASSLRETQYF
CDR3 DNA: TGTGCCAGCAGTTTACGGGAGACCCAGTACTTC

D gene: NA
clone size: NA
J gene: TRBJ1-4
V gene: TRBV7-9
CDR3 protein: CASSPRGSTNEKLFF
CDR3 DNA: TGTGCCAGCAGCCCTCGGGGTAGCACTAATGAAAAACTGTTTTTT

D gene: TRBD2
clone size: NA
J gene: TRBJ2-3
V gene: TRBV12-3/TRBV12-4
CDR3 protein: CASSPGAGLAGAGDTDTQYF
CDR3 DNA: TGTGCCAGCAGCCCGGGGGCAGGGCTAGCGGGGGCCGGAGACACAGATACGCAGTATTTT

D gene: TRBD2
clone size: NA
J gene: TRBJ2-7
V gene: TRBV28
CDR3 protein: CASSSLAGAVHEQYF
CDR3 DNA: TGTGCCAGCAGTTCACTAGCGGGAGCTGTCCACGAGCAGTACTTC

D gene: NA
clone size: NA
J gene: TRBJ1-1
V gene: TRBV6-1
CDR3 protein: CASRGGGEAFF
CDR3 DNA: TGTGCCAGCAGAGGAGGGGGAGAAGCTTTCTTT

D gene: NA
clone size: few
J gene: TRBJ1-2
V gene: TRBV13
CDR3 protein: CASSSRLDGYTF
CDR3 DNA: TGTGCCAGCAGCTCACGACTCGATGGCTACACCTTC

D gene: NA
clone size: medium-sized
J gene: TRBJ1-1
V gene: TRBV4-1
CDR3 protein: CASSQGVGSEAFF
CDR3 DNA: TGCGCCAGCAGCCAAGGTGTGGGGTCTGAAGCTTTCTTT

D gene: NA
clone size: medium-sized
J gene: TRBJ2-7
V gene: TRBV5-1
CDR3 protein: CASSLRGYEQYF
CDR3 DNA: TGCGCCAGCAGCTTGCGCGGCTACGAGCAGTACTTC

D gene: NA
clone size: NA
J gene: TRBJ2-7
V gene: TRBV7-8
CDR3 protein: CASSLAQQDGATYEQYF
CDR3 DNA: TGTGCCAGCAGCTTAGCGCAACAAGATGGGGCAACCTACGAGCAGTACTTC